This TCR beta chain was sequenced during a study of shared clonotypes between healthy human individuals. Turning to the study itself: CD8 memory received one plate per donor, CD8 naive two, CD4 memory three and CD4 naive three.

Overall study results and limits: Non-shared clonotypes displayed generation probabilities falling below those of clonotypes present in all four donors. Only blood was sampled; tissue repertoires likely differ.

In regard to this clone: Antigen specificity is unknown.

Deep was the level used in running the assay. Clones were read by immunoSEQ multiplex PCR, and TCRdb kept only the in-frame ones, dropping some. The sample has around 1.1 million clones; around 78% are singletons. The CDR3 totals 14 residues. CDR1 is SNHLY and CDR2 is FYNNEI in the germline V gene. Between the trimmed V and J ends, which lost 6 bases and 1 base, there was a span of 9 bases. Sequenced material: memory CD4+ T cells from PBMCs. The subset: CD45RA-negative fraction. The sequence derives from a man between 18 and 35 years old in good health. Some clones in this sample may be carry-over from other donors' samples. The chain employs TRBV2 and TRBJ2-2, with D possibly being TRBD1 (5 bases). The CDR3 DNA sequence: TGTGCCAGCAGGGGGCCGGGGAACACCGGGGAGCTGTTTTTT. Amino acids: CASRGPGNTGELFF.